Following are 23 T cell receptor beta chains from one sample sequenced in a study of T cells after somatic rescue of genetic block. TCRdb keeps only in-frame clones here, not all; method: immunoSEQ multiplex PCR. The table records 68,000 or so clones, 85% to 95% of them present only once. Sequencing was carried out using peripheral blood mononuclear cells (PBMCs). Receptors were obtained from a man between 40 and 49 years old.

The rearrangement links TRBV19 to TRBJ1-2; D not resolved. Germline V gene sequence: CDR1 LNHDA, CDR2 SQIVND (reference sequence). Trimming pared 3 bases from V and 8 bases from J, leaving 16 bases between. This CDR3 has 14 residues. The CDR3 sequence: CASSIGLQLEGYTF. In DNA, the CDR3 is TGTGCCAGTAGTATCGGACTTCAGCTTGAAGGCTACACCTTC. Based on the CDR3 plus reference TRBV19 and TRBJ1-2, the full variable domain is DGGITQSPKYLFRKEGQNVTLSCEQNLNHDAMYWYRQDPGQGLRLIYYSQIVNDFQKGDIAEGYSVSREKKESFPLTVTSAQKNPTAFYLCASSIGLQLEGYTFGSGTRLTVV.

The V call is TRBV19, the J call TRBJ2-7; D remains unclear. CDR3 size: 15 residues. Germline CDR1 LNHDA, CDR2 SQIVND (reference sequence). Trimming shortened V by 7 bases and J by 0 bases, and 16 bases separated the two germline ends. Written as DNA, the CDR3 is TGTGCCAGTACATCGACCTTAGATCTCTCCTACGAGCAGTACTTC. It translates to CASTSTLDLSYEQYF.

This chain joins TRBV9 and TRBJ1-4; 10 bases line up with TRBD1. The length of the CDR3 is 15 residues. Germline CDR1 is SGDLS and CDR2 is YYNGEE. V trimming: 4 bases; J trimming: 8 bases; junction bases outside the gene matches: 8. CDR3 amino acids: CASSFRGQGNEKLFF. CDR3 sequence (DNA): TGTGCCAGCAGCTTCCGGGGACAGGGGAACGAAAAACTGTTTTTT.

The rearrangement joins TRBV27 to TRBJ2-3; D uncertain. CDR1 is MNHEY and CDR2 is SMNVEV in the germline V gene (reference sequence). V was pared by 6 bases and J by 0 bases, with 10 bases between. The CDR3 totals 14 residues. The DNA of the CDR3 is TGTGCCAGCAGCCCGTCTTCTAGCACAGATACGCAGTATTTT. Protein sequence: CASSPSSSTDTQYF.

This chain uses TRBV7-8 with TRBJ2-2; 8 positions match TRBD1. The CDR3 length is 15 residues. Germline V gives CDR1 SGHVS, CDR2 FQNEAQ. V was pared by 5 bases and J by 0 bases, with 2 bases of the junction left unmatched. CDR3 sequence: CASSRDRTNTGELFF. CDR3 DNA sequence: TGTGCCAGCAGCAGGGACAGGACGAACACCGGGGAGCTGTTTTTT.

V is TRBV30 and J is TRBJ2-4, with D possibly being TRBD1 (5 bases). Germline CDR1 is GTSNPN and CDR2 is SVGIG (reference sequence). This CDR3 region has 12 residues. The V gene lost 3 bases and the J gene lost 9 bases, with 12 bases spanning the gap. The CDR3 here is CAWRDTYGIQYF. The CDR3 DNA follows: TGTGCCTGGAGGGACACATACGGCATTCAGTACTTC.

The V call is TRBV4-1, the J call TRBJ1-6, with 9 positions matching TRBD1. The germline CDR1 and CDR2 sequences are MGHRA and YSYEKL. The J segment lost 7 bases and the V segment lost 4 bases, leaving 8 bases of the junction unmatched. The CDR3 length is 16 residues. The CDR3 loop reads CASSLLSGTGNSPLHF. CDR3 coding DNA: TGCGCCAGCAGCCTTCTCTCCGGGACAGGGAATTCACCCCTCCACTTT.

This clone was counted only a few times. V and J are TRBV7-8 and TRBJ1-2; D is unresolved. Trimming shortened V by 4 bases and J by 8 bases, and 14 bases separated the two germline ends. Germline V gene data show CDR1 as SGHVS and CDR2 as FQNEAQ. The CDR3 has 13 amino acids. CDR3 amino acids: CASSSATLGGYTF. The DNA for the CDR3 is TGTGCCAGCAGCTCCGCGACGTTAGGAGGCTACACCTTC.

The chain couples TRBV7-9 to TRBJ1-3, with no clear D. The CDR3 has 16 amino acids. Germline V gene lookup returns CDR1 SEHNR and CDR2 FQNEAQ (reference sequence). V was trimmed by 1 base and J by 2 bases, leaving 12 bases between them. The CDR3 DNA sequence: TGTGCCAGCAGCTTAGTTTCCGGCAAGGCTGGAAACACCATATATTTT. This codes for CASSLVSGKAGNTIYF. Drawing the rest from reference TRBV7-9 and TRBJ1-3, the complete variable domain is DTGVSQNPRHKITKRGQNVTFRCDPISEHNRLYWYRQTLGQGPEFLTYFQNEAQLEKSRLLSDRFSAERPKGSFSTLEIQRTEQGDSAMYLCASSLVSGKAGNTIYFGEGSWLTVV.

The CDR3 nucleotides read TGTGCCAGTAGTATGGGCCAGTCCTCCTACGAGCAGTACTTC. Its protein is CASSMGQSSYEQYF. This sequence joins TRBV19 and TRBJ2-7; D unresolved. CDR3 length: 14 residues. Germline V gives CDR1 LNHDA, CDR2 SQIVND (reference sequence). Trimming stripped 3 bases from V and 0 bases from J, with 9 bases between.

The chain joins TRBV29-1 to TRBJ1-1, with 8 positions matching TRBD1. The CDR3 is 13 residues long. CDR1 and CDR2 from the germline V gene are SQVTM and ANQGSEA. V trimming: 6 bases; J trimming: 1 base; junction bases outside the gene matches: 4. CDR3: CSVGQGGNTEAFF. For the CDR3, the DNA is TGCAGCGTAGGACAGGGAGGGAACACTGAAGCTTTCTTT.

The chain couples TRBV6-1 to TRBJ1-5, with D hard to call. This CDR3 is built from 15 residues. V was cut by 9 bases and J by 2 bases, with 17 bases left in between. Germline V gives CDR1 MNHNS, CDR2 SASEGT. The DNA of the CDR3 is TGTGCCAGTCAAAACGAGGGATTGGGCAATCAGCCCCAGCATTTT. Amino acid sequence: CASQNEGLGNQPQHF.

V is TRBV6-1 and J is TRBJ1-2; 12 positions agree with TRBD1. CDR3 length equals 16 residues. The ends lost 4 bases at V and 4 bases at J; junction bases unmatched: 7. CDR1 is MNHNS and CDR2 is SASEGT in the germline V gene. CDR3 nucleotide sequence: TGTGCCAGCAGTGTTGGGTGGGGACAGGGGGCCTATGGCTACACCTTC. This encodes CASSVGWGQGAYGYTF.

The chain carries TRBV7-9 and TRBJ2-2; 11 positions match TRBD2. V was pared by 5 bases and J by 6 bases, with 8 bases of the junction left unmatched. The germline V gene has CDR1 SEHNR and CDR2 FQNEAQ (reference sequence). The CDR3 contains 16 residues. This CDR3 is CASSATSGRVAGELFF. In nucleotides, the CDR3 is TGTGCCAGCAGCGCAACTAGCGGGAGAGTCGCCGGGGAGCTGTTTTTT. The whole variable domain, remainder taken from reference TRBV7-9 and TRBJ2-2, is DTGVSQNPRHKITKRGQNVTFRCDPISEHNRLYWYRQTLGQGPEFLTYFQNEAQLEKSRLLSDRFSAERPKGSFSTLEIQRTEQGDSAMYLCASSATSGRVAGELFFGEGSRLTVL.

This clone was recorded a few times. The rearrangement uses TRBV9 and TRBJ1-5, with D tentatively TRBD1 (6 bases). The germline gives CDR1 SGDLS, CDR2 YYNGEE. The CDR3 length is 14 residues. V was trimmed by 0 bases and J by 9 bases, leaving 13 bases between them. The DNA of the CDR3 is TGTGCCAGCAGCGTAGAGGACAGCTCTTGGCCCCAGCATTTT. The encoded protein is CASSVEDSSWPQHF.

The chain employs TRBV27 and TRBJ2-3; 13 positions agree with TRBD2. The CDR3 length is 19 residues. V was clipped by 5 bases and J by 3 bases; unmatched bases: 14. The germline V gene has CDR1 MNHEY and CDR2 SMNVEV (reference sequence). The CDR3 loop is CASSASGLAGRSKTDTQYF. CDR3 DNA sequence: TGTGCCAGCAGTGCCTCGGGACTAGCGGGGAGATCCAAAACAGATACGCAGTATTTT.

The chain employs TRBV19 and TRBJ2-7, with 10 bases that match TRBD1. Trimming took 4 bases from V and 2 from J; bases not matched to a gene: 5. CDR3 length: 15 residues. Germline V gene lookup returns CDR1 LNHDA and CDR2 SQIVND (reference sequence). CDR3 amino acids: CASSRGTGAPYEQYF. In DNA form, the CDR3 reads TGTGCCAGTAGTAGGGGGACAGGGGCCCCCTACGAGCAGTACTTC.

The chain recombines TRBV4-2 with TRBJ2-2; TRBD2 aligns across 7 bases. V shed 4 bases and J 6 bases; nucleotides not matched to a gene: 5. Germline CDR1 and CDR2: LGHNA and YNFKEQ. This CDR3 contains 14 residues. CDR3 sequence (DNA): TGTGCCAGCAGCCTTAGACTAGCTGCCGGGGAGCTGTTTTTT. Protein: CASSLRLAAGELFF.

This sequence joins TRBV6-6 and TRBJ1-6; D might be TRBD1 (5 bases). CDR3 length: 14 residues. Germline V lookup: CDR1 MNHNY, CDR2 SVGAGI (reference sequence). The V end was cut by 11 bases, the J end by 0 bases, with 11 bases between. The CDR3 reads CAESGGSYNSPLHF. The CDR3 DNA reads TGTGCCGAAAGCGGGGGCTCCTATAATTCACCCCTCCACTTT.

In DNA, the CDR3 is TGTGCCAGCAGCCCCAGGACTAGCGGGAGGGAGACCCAGTACTTC. It is translated as CASSPRTSGRETQYF. The rearrangement uses TRBV9 and TRBJ2-5; 14 positions agree with TRBD2. The CDR3 contains 15 residues. Germline V gene data show CDR1 as SGDLS and CDR2 as YYNGEE. Unmatched junction bases numbered 4, after V lost 4 bases and J lost 5 bases. Complete variable domain (other parts from reference TRBV9 and TRBJ2-5): DSGVTQTPKHLITATGQRVTLRCSPRSGDLSVYWYQQSLDQGLQFLIQYYNGEERAKGNILERFSAQQFPDLHSELNLSSLELGDSALYFCASSPRTSGRETQYFGPGTRLLVL.

The chain joins TRBV7-9 to TRBJ2-7; weak D call: TRBD2 (7 bases). The germline V gene has CDR1 SEHNR and CDR2 FQNEAQ (reference sequence). This CDR3 comprises 17 residues. Trimming took 4 bases from V and 2 from J, leaving 21 bases between them. CDR3 sequence (DNA): TGTGCCAGCAGCTCCCCGGCAAGGCGGGGGCCCGCCTACGAGCAGTACTTC. This codes for CASSSPARRGPAYEQYF.

The gene calls are TRBV11-2 and TRBJ1-1, with D unresolved. V shed 1 base and J shed 11 bases, with 17 bases lying between them. The CDR3 totals 14 residues. CDR1 is SGHAT, CDR2 FQNNGV, per germline. For the CDR3, the DNA is TGTGCCAGCAGCTTAGGTTCTGAGAGACGCAAGGCTTTCTTT. Translating it yields CASSLGSERRKAFF.

This rearrangement joins TRBV18 to TRBJ1-2, with D maybe TRBD1 (6 bases). The germline V gene has CDR1 KGHSH and CDR2 LQKENI. The CDR3 consists of 15 residues. The V end lost 3 bases, the J end lost 0 bases, and 11 bases lay between the germline ends. The CDR3 spells CASSPRGEANYGYTF. DNA of the CDR3: TGTGCCAGCTCACCCAGGGGCGAAGCTAACTATGGCTACACCTTC.